This TCR beta chain derives from a study of shared clonotypes between healthy human individuals. Looking at the study overall: With ages of 18 to 49, the donors were two women and three men.

The CDR3 runs 15 residues. Germline V CDR1 and CDR2: SGHTA, FQGNSA. The V gene lost 1 base and the J gene lost 0 bases, with 9 bases spanning the gap. The count of this clone is one. The antigen remains unidentified. Profiling relied on immunoSEQ multiplex PCR, and the TCRdb table lists in-frame clones only, not all of them. In the table there are roughly 760,000 clones, around 74% of which are singletons. Study results and limitations: Larger richness was generally estimated for naive than memory subsets. Genetic and exposure-history diversity was limited by the small donor number. Sharing of clonotypes among donors was expected to vary with sequencing depth.

The TCR originated in a woman in her 30s in good health. The chain links TRBV7-2 to TRBJ2-5; either TRBD1 or TRBD2 may supply D (5 bases each). Source material: memory CD4+ T cells sorted from blood. Subset denoted: CD45RA-negative fraction. The chain's CDR3 is CASSLGWGYQETQYF. As DNA, the CDR3 is TGTGCCAGCAGCTTAGGGTGGGGGTACCAAGAGACCCAGTACTTC.